Each of the 17 T cell receptor beta chains below was sequenced from the same sample in a study of blood T cell repertoires in COVID-19 (dated by TCRdb to between 2020 and 2021). Library preparation employed the immunoSEQ multiplex PCR assay. TCRdb mirrors the immuneACCESS table, restricted to in-frame sequences. Some clones are absent from its copies; in checked studies, under half trace to an unresolved V gene, and the reason for the others is unknown. For this sample the table gives roughly 80,000 clones, of which about 85% were detected only once. The ten largest clones add up to approximately 15% of the sample. Sequenced sample: peripheral blood. These receptors were collected from a woman aged 70 to 79 with acute or convalescent COVID-19.

This chain uses TRBV11-2 with TRBJ2-5; 7 bases are a match to TRBD1. This CDR3 comprises 15 residues. The V gene end was trimmed by 4 bases and the J gene end by 4 bases; junction bases not matched to a gene: 9. Looked up from germline, CDR1 is SGHAT and CDR2 is FQNNGV. The CDR3 DNA sequence: TGTGCCAGCAGCTCCAACAGGGGCCGAGGAGAGACCCAGTACTTC. Its translation is CASSSNRGRGETQYF.

The genes are TRBV6-5 and TRBJ2-1; 10 positions agree with TRBD1. CDR3 length: 13 amino acids. The J segment lost 6 bases and the V segment lost 7 bases, leaving 3 bases of the junction unmatched. CDR1 is MNHEY, CDR2 SVGAGI, per germline. The CDR3 sequence is CASTWTGGNEQFF. DNA for the CDR3: TGTGCCAGCACCTGGACAGGGGGCAATGAGCAGTTCTTC.

This chain uses TRBV19 with TRBJ1-1, with TRBD1 identical over 10 bases. Germline V gene data show CDR1 as LNHDA and CDR2 as SQIVND (reference sequence). With V trimmed by 5 bases and J by 2 bases, 11 bases remained unmatched. The CDR3 is 17 residues long. The CDR3 bases are TGTGCCAGTAGTCCCCATGGGACAGGGGTTCCCAACACTGAAGCTTTCTTT. It encodes CASSPHGTGVPNTEAFF.

In DNA, the CDR3 is TGTGCCAGCAGTTTCGGGACATCAAGATCGGGAAACACCATATATTTT. Translation gives CASSFGTSRSGNTIYF. The J gene is TRBJ1-3, the V gene TRBV27; TRBD1 might be the D (6 bases). CDR1 and CDR2 (germline): MNHEY, SMNVEV (reference sequence). Trimming removed 3 bases at V and 4 bases at J, with 16 bases between. The CDR3 has 16 residues.

The gene calls are TRBV3-1 (or the pseudogene TRBV3-2) and TRBJ2-3, with TRBD2 matching over 7 bases. Germline lookup yields CDR1 LGHDT and CDR2 YNNKEL (reference sequence). There are 16 residues in the CDR3. J gave up 1 base and V 1 base, and 5 bases lay outside the gene matches. The CDR3 loop is CASSQGASGRTDTQYF. The DNA for the CDR3 is TGTGCCAGCAGCCAAGGGGCTAGCGGACGCACAGATACGCAGTATTTT.

The chain combines TRBV19 with TRBJ2-7; 8 bases are a match to TRBD1. The CDR3 totals 15 residues. The V gene end was trimmed by 5 bases and the J gene end by 1 base; junction bases not matched to a gene: 7. Germline V gene lookup returns CDR1 LNHDA and CDR2 SQIVND (reference sequence). This chain's CDR3 is CASSPGTGRSYEQYV. CDR3 DNA sequence: TGTGCCAGTAGTCCCGGGACAGGCCGATCCTACGAGCAGTACGTC.

J is TRBJ2-5 and V is TRBV14; D uncertain. The germline V and J ends were trimmed by 2 bases and 1 base, with 5 bases remaining between them. The CDR3 contains 13 residues. CDR1 and CDR2 (germline): SGHDN, FVKESK. The DNA for the CDR3 is TGTGCCAGCAGCCAAAACTCCCAAGAGACCCAGTACTTC. Protein sequence: CASSQNSQETQYF.

The V gene is TRBV7-2, the J gene TRBJ1-2; D possibly corresponds to TRBD1 (5 bases). Germline CDR1 reads SGHTA; CDR2 reads FQGNSA. Trimming cost V 4 bases and J 4 bases, with 13 bases left between them. The CDR3 consists of 14 residues. The CDR3 DNA reads TGTGCCAGCAGCTCACAACCGACAGTCTATGGCTACACCTTC. Amino acids: CASSSQPTVYGYTF.

There are a few counts of this clone. V is TRBV18 and J is TRBJ1-6, with a possible D match to TRBD1 (5 bases). Germline CDR1 reads KGHSH; CDR2 reads LQKENI. V lost 1 base and J lost 8, with 12 bases in between. The CDR3 has 15 residues. In DNA, the CDR3 is TGTGCCAGCTCACCACTGCCACAGGTAGATTCACCCCTCCACTTT. It translates to CASSPLPQVDSPLHF.

The chain combines TRBV4-1 with TRBJ1-1; 8 bases are a match to TRBD1. V lost 0 bases, J lost 3 bases, and 3 bases stayed unmatched. The CDR3 sequence is 15 residues long. The germline CDR1 and CDR2 sequences are MGHRA and YSYEKL. In DNA form, the CDR3 reads TGCGCCAGCAGCCAAGACCACAGGGGGGACACTGAAGCTTTCTTT. It encodes CASSQDHRGDTEAFF.

The CDR3 nucleotides are TGTGCCAGCAGCGTAGATGGTCGGGGTGGACAGACCACATCAGGCAACATTCAGTACTTC. Translation gives CASSVDGRGGQTTSGNIQYF. The gene calls are TRBV9 and TRBJ2-4; possible D gene TRBD1, 6 bases. V was shortened by 0 bases and J by 7 bases, with 29 bases between the two germline ends. CDR1 SGDLS and CDR2 YYNGEE come from the germline V gene. This CDR3 contains 20 residues.

The gene calls are TRBV29-1 and TRBJ2-5; TRBD2 aligns across 13 bases. The CDR3 sequence is 15 residues long. Per germline, CDR1 SQVTM and CDR2 ANQGSEA. V was pared by 6 bases and J by 5 bases, with 9 bases of the junction left unmatched. The CDR3 protein is CSVLGTSGIGETQYF. CDR3 sequence (DNA): TGCAGCGTCCTCGGGACTAGCGGGATCGGGGAGACCCAGTACTTC.

Only a few counts were recorded for this clone. V usage is TRBV11-3 and J usage is TRBJ2-1; 7 bases map to TRBD1. Germline CDR1 SGHNT, CDR2 YENEEA. J gave up 2 bases and V 0 bases, and 1 base lay outside the gene matches. The CDR3 spans 15 residues. CDR3 nucleotides: TGTGCCAGCAGCTTAGAACAGGGGACCTACAATGAGCAGTTCTTC. Its protein product is CASSLEQGTYNEQFF.

The chain uses TRBV6-5 and TRBJ1-2; the match to TRBD1 covers 7 bases. From germline, CDR1 is MNHEY and CDR2 SVGAGI. This CDR3 has 14 amino acids. Trimming removed 5 bases from V and 1 base from J; junction bases left unmatched: 4. CDR3 amino acids: CASSQSGGNYGYTF. DNA of the CDR3: TGTGCCAGCAGTCAGTCAGGGGGTAACTATGGCTACACCTTC.

This sequence joins TRBV4-1 and TRBJ1-2; possible D gene TRBD1, 5 bases. The V gene lost 0 bases and the J gene lost 8 bases, with 16 bases spanning the gap. The CDR3 loop spans 15 amino acids. Germline lookup yields CDR1 MGHRA and CDR2 YSYEKL. The CDR3 protein is CASSQEVTAGLGYTF. CDR3 sequence (DNA): TGCGCCAGCAGCCAAGAAGTTACGGCAGGGCTCGGCTACACCTTC.

The V and J genes are TRBV27 and TRBJ2-4, with D possibly being TRBD1 (7 bases). Germline V lookup: CDR1 MNHEY, CDR2 SMNVEV (reference sequence). Trimming took 6 bases from V and 7 from J, leaving 13 bases between them. The CDR3 is 13 residues long. The CDR3 spells CASRKSGGNIQYF. The CDR3, as DNA: TGTGCCAGCAGGAAATCAGGGGGGAACATTCAGTACTTC.

J is TRBJ2-1 and V is TRBV21-1; no check of the table's D call, TRBD1, against the DNA was made. TRBV21-1 is noted as a pseudogene. CDR3 size: 16 residues. The DNA for the CDR3 is TGTGCCAGCAGCAAATCAGGGGATTACTCCTACAATGAGCAGTTCTTC. Its translation: CASSKSGDYSYNEQFF.